This T cell receptor beta chain was profiled in a study of cytomegalovirus exposure and HLA in healthy donors. 60 Vbeta and 13 Jbeta primers were used in PCR. Sequencing used immunoSEQ multiplex PCR; TCRdb keeps in-frame clones, though not all of them. The sample consists of approximately 150,000 clones, 75% to 85% of them appearing once. The V and J ends lost 3 bases and 4 bases respectively, with 16 bases between them. Germline CDR1 reads SGDLS; CDR2 reads YYNGEE. The CDR3 spans 15 residues. This receptor was identified in a man younger than 40 in good health and CMV-seropositive. Sequencing input: PBMCs. The chain joins TRBV9 to TRBJ1-2; perhaps TRBD1 as D (6 bases). CDR3 sequence: CASSATDRGLYGYTF. The CDR3 DNA reads TGTGCCAGCAGCGCAACGGACAGAGGGCTCTATGGCTACACCTTC. Full variable domain (missing parts from reference TRBV9 and TRBJ1-2): DSGVTQTPKHLITATGQRVTLRCSPRSGDLSVYWYQQSLDQGLQFLIQYYNGEERAKGNILERFSAQQFPDLHSELNLSSLELGDSALYFCASSATDRGLYGYTFGSGTRLTVV.